A selection of T cell receptor beta chains follows, all from one sample in a study of T-cell reconstitution after alpha-beta-depleted transplantation in children. One entry per CDR3 protein, called by TCRdb with MiXCR from the PCR reads. Counted here are approximately 82,000 distinct CDR3 sequences, around 18% occurring once; the ten biggest clones make up 51%. Sequencing was performed on PBMCs, mostly from graft donor cells, taken 360 days after TCRalphabeta/CD19-depleted stem cell transplant. The receptor set was obtained from a male patient between 2 and 15 years old who had a stem cell transplant for acute lymphoblastic leukemia, so the T cells may come from the graft donor. Each CDR3 is given without its conserved first and last residue.

J gene,V gene,CDR3 protein
TRBJ2-2,TRBV5-1,ASGPGGVTGELF
TRBJ2-7,TRBV18,ASSPFRGRAYEQY
TRBJ2-5,TRBV12-3/TRBV12-4,ASSFSRERQETQY
TRBJ2-1,TRBV4-1,ASSQDGVGRRSPFYNEQF
TRBJ2-7,TRBV29-1,SVAPGQSYEQY
TRBJ2-2,TRBV15,ATSIFPWVGTGGTGELF
TRBJ2-2,TRBV12-3/TRBV12-4,ASSSPPLINTGELF
TRBJ2-4,TRBV20-1,SAPPRTEAKNIQY
TRBJ2-1,TRBV5-1,ASSLLGTGGDSYNEQF
TRBJ2-7,TRBV3-1,ASSQDWDSFYEQY
TRBJ2-2,TRBV12-3/TRBV12-4,ASSPSGMWTGELF